This T cell receptor beta chain was identified in a study of T cells in Graves' hyperthyroidism and ophthalmopathy (dated by TCRdb to about 2019). Regarding the study in general: To identify TCR V-J signatures that set the groups apart, the researchers used a discovery cohort of approximately 98 patients, made up of under 50 with Graves' ophthalmopathy and some 58 with stable Graves' hyperthyroidism. For training and testing, the 100 or so patients in the discovery cohort were randomly divided in a 7:3 ratio. TCR Vbeta CDR3 sequencing of 135 peripheral blood samples (43 ophthalmopathy, 75 or so hyperthyroidism and 17 progressor patients) is reported in the paper. Once sampling was done, hyperthyroidism patients were given methimazole at a starting dose of 30 mg daily, whereas ophthalmopathy patients were given high-dose intravenous methylprednisolone. The study also compared thyroid tissue and blood T-cell repertoires from over 5 Graves' hyperthyroidism patients. Prospective prediction of ophthalmopathy was tested in an independent validation cohort consisting of about 19 hyperthyroidism patients and 17 patients who later progressed to ophthalmopathy. Overall study outcomes, separate from this receptor: Most expanded thyroid clonotypes (frequency above 0.001) were also detected in blood, a finding suggesting that blood repertoires may reflect thyroid immune responses. A 13 V-J signature model separated ophthalmopathy from stable hyperthyroidism, with around 90% sensitivity and about 81% specificity in cross-validation and 80%/75% in testing. In validation, the model predicted progression to ophthalmopathy a median of roughly 6.2 months before onset, with over 60% sensitivity and roughly 79% specificity. Sample size was not statistically predetermined, and investigators were not blinded to group allocation.

The TCR beta CDR3 regions were amplified from the RNA transcripts. The first round of RT-PCR for the TCR CDR3 was performed with the HTBI primer set and the Qiagen OneStep RT-PCR kit. A second multiplex PCR round built the libraries, followed by size selection and purification. Paired-end sequencing of the libraries was performed with 100 bp reads on an Illumina HiSeq2000. As for the original processing: SOAPnuke was used to process the raw data, with reads discarded if the reads contained adapters or uncalled bases, had a mean Phred below 15, or lacked an exact constant-primer or identifier match. High-quality paired reads were merged using COPE v1.2.5, and each unique nucleotide sequence was defined as a clonotype. MiTCR v1.1 was used to align clonotypes to the IMGT TRBV, TRBD and TRBJ reference segments. Analysis was restricted to V-J combinations with a frequency above 0.0001, which covered 99.2% of repertoires. The TCS score was defined as the ratio of F50 (clonal expansion) to E x V (chaos), calculated using BLOSUM62-based TCRdist between CDR3 peptides within each V-J. Welch's t-statistics and random forest reduced some 510 V-J features to roughly 13, which were used in a naive Bayes classifier (R e1071). Thyroid-blood repertoire similarity was quantified with the Morisita-Horn index. Starting from the raw public reads, TCRdb applied fastp trimming at Q25, assembled clones with MiXCR and retained in-frame beta chains. Rows are combined by CDR3 protein, so each entry shows the most common genes and DNA. These V and J calls rely on TCRdb rather than the paper's analysis. This sample lists roughly 500,000 distinct CDR3 sequences; 46% were detected once. Jointly, the top ten make up 44% of the sample.

Patients with uncontrolled infections, other autoimmune diseases, pregnancy or lactation were excluded. Diagnoses relied on clinical symptoms, serum thyroxine and TRAb, thyroid ultrasound and orbital computed tomography. Total RNA was extracted using Trizol reagent, and RNA quality was assessed on an Agilent 2100 Bioanalyzer. This clonotype showed up many times. Its cognate antigen has yet to be identified. Base qualities are not at hand, and no much larger clone is one base apart. The TCR comes from an adult woman with Graves' disease, either hyperthyroidism or ophthalmopathy (not recorded which). Material: peripheral blood or thyroid tissue (not recorded which).

The CDR3 is CASSPRENSPLHF. The base sequence is TGTGCCAGCAGCCCACGGGAGAATTCACCCCTCCACTTT. The V and J genes are TRBV7-9 and TRBJ1-6; no D gene is confidently identified. Looking up the germline V gene (reference sequence) yields CDR1 SEHNR and CDR2 FQNEAQ. The CDR3, cysteine through phenylalanine, is 13 amino acids long. The sequence is cut down to CDR3 DNA, 39 bases in frame from base 1. Relative to germline, V is 5 bases shorter and J is 7 bases shorter, with 9 bases between their ends.